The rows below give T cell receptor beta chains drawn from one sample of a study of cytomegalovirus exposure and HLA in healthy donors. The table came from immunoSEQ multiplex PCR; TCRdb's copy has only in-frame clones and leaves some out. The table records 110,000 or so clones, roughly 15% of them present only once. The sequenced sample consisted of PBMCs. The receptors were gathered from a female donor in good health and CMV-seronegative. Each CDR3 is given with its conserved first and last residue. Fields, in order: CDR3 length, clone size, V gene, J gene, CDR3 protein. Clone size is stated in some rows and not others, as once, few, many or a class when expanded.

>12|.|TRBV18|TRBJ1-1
CASSPQTGKAFF
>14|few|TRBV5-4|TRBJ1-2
CASSFTGTAYGYTF
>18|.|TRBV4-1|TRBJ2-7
CASSQEVGGLAGVHEQYF
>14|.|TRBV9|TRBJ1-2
CASSPEGGNYGYTF
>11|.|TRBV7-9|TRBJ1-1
CASSLGPETFF
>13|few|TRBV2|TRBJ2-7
CASEIGGMGEQYF
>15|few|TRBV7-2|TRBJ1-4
CASSSLRGGGEKLFF
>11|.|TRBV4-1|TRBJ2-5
CASRSQGTQYF
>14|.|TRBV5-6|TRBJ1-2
CASSFLQGDYGYTF
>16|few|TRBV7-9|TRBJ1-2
CASSLGGDRGYYGYTF
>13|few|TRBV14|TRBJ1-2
CASSTIQGYGYTF
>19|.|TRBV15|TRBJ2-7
CATSRERPVSGTTTYEQYF
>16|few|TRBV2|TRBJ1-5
CASSENTGLVDQPQHF
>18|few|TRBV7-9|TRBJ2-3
CASSFCIRLAGCEDTQYF
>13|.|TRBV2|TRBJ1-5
CASRSEGNQPQHF
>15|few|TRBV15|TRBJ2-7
CATSIGRGEGYEQYF
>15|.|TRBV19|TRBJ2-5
CASSMGTGGGETQYF
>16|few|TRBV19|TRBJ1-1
CASGQAPTHLNTEAFF
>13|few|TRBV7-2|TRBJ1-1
CASSSRTGTEAFF
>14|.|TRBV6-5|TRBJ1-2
CASSPPGSNYGYTF
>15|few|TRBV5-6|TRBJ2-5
CASSLGLAYQETQYF
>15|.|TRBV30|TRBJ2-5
CAWSVDAALGETQYF
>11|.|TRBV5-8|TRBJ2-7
CASSSGDEQYF
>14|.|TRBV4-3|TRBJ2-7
CASSSDAGGYEQYF
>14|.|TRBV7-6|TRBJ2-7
CASSSGTSVYEQYF
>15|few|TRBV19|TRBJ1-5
CASSPWTDYNQPQHF
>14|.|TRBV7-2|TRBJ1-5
CASSHRQGDQPQHF
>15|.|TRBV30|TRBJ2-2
CAWSGTERFTGELFF
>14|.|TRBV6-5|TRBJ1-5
CASSYRQGSQPQHF
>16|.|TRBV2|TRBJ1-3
CASSENRGSSGNTIYF
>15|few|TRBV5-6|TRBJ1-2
CASSRDIKPNYGYTF
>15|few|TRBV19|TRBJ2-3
CASSPLAGVPDTQYF
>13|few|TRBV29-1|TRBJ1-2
CSVDPRGNYGYTF